This T cell receptor beta chain was sequenced during a study of response to subunit inactivated influenza vaccine. Study findings and constraints: Seasonal influenza vaccination, on each occasion, was suggested by the authors to recruit few new T cells.

The CDR3 sequence is 13 residues long. The germline V gene encodes CDR1 MNHEY and CDR2 SVGAGI. V was clipped by 2 bases and J by 4 bases, with 8 bases between them. To note about this clonotype: As yet, its antigen is unknown.

In TCRdb, the RT-PCR reads were re-called with MiXCR into one record per CDR3 protein. The repertoire holds approximately 680,000 distinct CDR3 sequences, with about 15% as singletons. The sequence was collected from a man between 50 and 59 years old who received an inactivated influenza vaccine. Sequencing was performed on PBMCs from blood, taken about 11 days after vaccination. This chain connects TRBV6-5 to TRBJ1-1, with D unclear. CDR3 in amino acids: CASSYRMSTEAFF. The CDR3 coding sequence is TGTGCCAGCAGTTACCGAATGAGCACTGAAGCTTTCTTT.